These T cell receptor beta chains were read from a single sample in a study of CD4 T cells in relation to SARS-CoV-2 and coronaviruses. The data were produced by immunoSEQ multiplex PCR, yet TCRdb's version contains in-frame clones alone and is incomplete. The sample records around 45,000 clones, over 75% being singletons. Their specific antigens are unknown. Sequences were obtained from naive CD4+ T cells from PBMCs, cultured in vitro. All receptors derive from an adult with COVID-19. The CDR3 runs from the conserved cysteine through the conserved F or W. D genes are given only for firm matches. Rows give clone size only sometimes, using once, few, many, or a class for an expanded clone.

d_gene	v_gene	j_gene	abundance	CDR3aa	CDR3nt
-	TRBV6-5	TRBJ1-2	-	CASGRDYGYTF	TGTGCCAGCGGGAGGGACTATGGCTACACCTTC
-	TRBV27	TRBJ1-4	-	CASSLAKTDEKLFF	TGTGCCAGCAGTTTAGCTAAGACGGATGAAAAACTGTTTTTT
-	TRBV2	TRBJ2-1	-	CASSVTIGEQFF	TGTGCCAGCAGTGTTACTATTGGGGAGCAGTTCTTC
-	TRBV2	TRBJ2-3	-	CASKETYLGYTQYF	TGTGCCAGCAAGGAGACTTACCTTGGCTATACGCAGTATTTT
-	TRBV7-2	TRBJ2-3	-	CASSLALQGSDTQYF	TGTGCCAGCAGCTTAGCGCTACAGGGTTCAGATACGCAGTATTTT
-	TRBV3-1/TRBV3-2	TRBJ2-7	-	CASSPPSASSYEQYF	TGTGCCAGCAGCCCCCCGTCGGCGAGCTCCTACGAGCAGTACTTC
-	TRBV28	TRBJ1-2	-	CASSFQAGYGYTF	TGTGCCAGCAGTTTTCAGGCGGGCTATGGCTACACCTTC
-	TRBV7-9	TRBJ2-7	few	CASSINYEQYF	TGTGCCAGCAGCATAAACTACGAGCAGTACTTC
-	TRBV10-2	TRBJ2-1	once	CAASPSYNEQFF	TGCGCCGCTAGTCCGTCTTACAATGAGCAGTTCTTC
-	TRBV7-2	TRBJ2-7	-	CASSLIPRAPLSYEQYF	TGTGCCAGCAGCTTAATCCCTCGGGCCCCATTATCCTACGAGCAGTACTTC
-	TRBV18	TRBJ1-1	-	CASSRNSGTEAFF	TGTGCCAGCTCTCGGAACAGCGGTACTGAAGCTTTCTTT
TRBD2	TRBV9	TRBJ2-2	once	CASSVEPGLVPGELFF	TGTGCCAGCAGCGTCGAACCGGGACTAGTCCCCGGGGAGCTGTTTTTT
-	TRBV10-3	TRBJ1-1	-	CAISANREGTEAFF	TGTGCCATCAGTGCTAACAGGGAAGGCACTGAAGCTTTCTTT
-	TRBV2	TRBJ2-7	-	CASREGGFSYEQYF	TGTGCCAGCAGGGAAGGGGGATTTTCCTACGAGCAGTACTTC
-	TRBV12-3/TRBV12-4	TRBJ1-4	-	CASSIRVSEKLFF	TGTGCCAGCAGTATCAGGGTCTCTGAAAAACTGTTTTTT
TRBD2	TRBV18	TRBJ2-1	-	CASSPYTSGSGEQFF	TGTGCCAGCTCACCTTACACTAGCGGGAGTGGTGAGCAGTTCTTC
-	TRBV4-1	TRBJ1-3	-	CASSPFDYRVTPGNTIYF	TGCGCCAGCAGCCCATTTGATTACAGGGTAACCCCTGGAAACACCATATATTTT
-	TRBV6-5	TRBJ2-3	-	CASRGRAPDTQYF	TGTGCCAGCAGGGGAAGGGCGCCAGATACGCAGTATTTT
-	TRBV5-1	TRBJ2-7	-	CASSLVPPRDGSYEQYF	TGCGCCAGCAGCTTGGTCCCACCCCGCGATGGCTCCTACGAGCAGTACTTC
TRBD2	TRBV5-6	TRBJ2-7	-	CASSPGLVSYEQYF	TGTGCCAGCAGCCCGGGACTAGTTTCGTACGAGCAGTACTTC
-	TRBV5-8	TRBJ1-1	-	CASSLVLSGNLNTEAFF	TGTGCCAGCAGCTTGGTTCTCTCAGGGAATTTGAACACTGAAGCTTTCTTT
-	TRBV6-5	TRBJ1-4	-	CASRGTPSTNEKLFF	TGTGCCAGCAGAGGGACACCCTCAACTAATGAAAAACTGTTTTTT
-	TRBV7-3	TRBJ2-3	-	CASSQGTIYTQYF	TGTGCCAGCAGCCAGGGGACGATATATACGCAGTATTTT
-	TRBV6-2/TRBV6-3	TRBJ2-3	-	CASSFGDSTDTQYF	TGTGCCAGCAGTTTCGGCGACAGCACAGATACGCAGTATTTT
-	TRBV29-1	TRBJ2-1	-	CSVVYGGYNEQFF	TGCAGCGTTGTTTACGGCGGATACAATGAGCAGTTCTTC
-	TRBV4-1	TRBJ1-1	few	CASSEGARRSGENTEAFF	TGCGCCAGCAGCGAAGGGGCCCGCCGTTCGGGGGAAAACACTGAAGCTTTCTTT
-	TRBV5-1	TRBJ2-7	-	CASGYSGFLWEQYF	TGCGCCAGCGGGTACTCGGGATTCTTATGGGAGCAGTACTTC
-	TRBV5-4	TRBJ1-1	few	CASSSRGPEAFF	TGTGCCAGCAGCTCGCGAGGGCCTGAAGCTTTCTTT
-	TRBV28	TRBJ2-4	-	CASRGTSKNIQYF	TGTGCCAGCAGGGGGACTTCCAAAAACATTCAGTACTTC
-	TRBV3-1/TRBV3-2	TRBJ1-2	once	CASSPPQRQKTNYGYTF	TGTGCCAGCAGTCCACCTCAAAGACAGAAGACTAACTATGGCTACACCTTC
TRBD1	TRBV2	TRBJ2-7	-	CASSQDRDDEQYF	TGTGCCAGCAGTCAGGACAGGGACGACGAGCAGTACTTC